This T cell receptor (beta chain) was captured by sequencing in a study of T cell changes during pregnancy in multiple sclerosis (dated by TCRdb to the late 2010s). General notes on the study: The study looked at changes in the T cell repertoire across pregnancy in women with multiple sclerosis.

For this clone: The antigen this receptor binds is unknown. The sample holds no much larger clone one base away, and base qualities are not on file.

Library method: the immunoSEQ multiplex PCR assay. TCRdb's version of the immuneACCESS table is confined to in-frame rearrangements and falls short of the full clone set. An unresolved V gene accounts for under half of the shortfall where checked; the remainder is of unknown origin. The sample records some 120,000 clones, roughly 92% of which are singletons. Roughly 1.4% of the sample is held by the ten biggest clonotypes. The CDR1 and CDR2 encoded by the germline V gene (reference sequence) are LNHDA and SQIVND. V is clipped by 5 bases and J by 1 base, and the sequence between their germline boundaries is 20 bases long. The CDR3 runs 17 residues from the cysteine to the phenylalanine. Only the CDR3 portion is preserved as DNA: 51 bases, with reading frame beginning at the first base.

This receptor was obtained from a female donor with multiple sclerosis, enrolled in a pregnancy study. The sample in question was peripheral blood, obtained in the third trimester of pregnancy. The rearranged chain carries TRBV19 and TRBJ1-1; TRBD1 is a possible D gene, resting on 6 matching bases. The CDR3 is CASSYGTKLGSNTEAFF. The sequenced DNA: TGTGCCAGTAGTTACGGGACAAAGTTAGGATCGAACACTGAAGCTTTCTTT. Reference TRBV19 and TRBJ1-1 genes cover what lies past the CDR3, so the full variable domain is DGGITQSPKYLFRKEGQNVTLSCEQNLNHDAMYWYRQDPGQGLRLIYYSQIVNDFQKGDIAEGYSVSREKKESFPLTVTSAQKNPTAFYLCASSYGTKLGSNTEAFFGQGTRLTVV.